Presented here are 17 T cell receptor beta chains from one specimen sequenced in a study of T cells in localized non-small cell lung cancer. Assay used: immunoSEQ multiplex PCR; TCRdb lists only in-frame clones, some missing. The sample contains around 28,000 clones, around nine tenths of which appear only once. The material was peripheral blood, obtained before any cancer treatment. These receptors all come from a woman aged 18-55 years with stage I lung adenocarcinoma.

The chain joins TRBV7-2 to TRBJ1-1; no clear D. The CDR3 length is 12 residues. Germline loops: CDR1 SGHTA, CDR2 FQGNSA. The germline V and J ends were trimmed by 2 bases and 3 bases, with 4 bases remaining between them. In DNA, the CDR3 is TGTGCCAGCAGCTTACCGCACACTGAAGCTTTCTTT. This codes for CASSLPHTEAFF. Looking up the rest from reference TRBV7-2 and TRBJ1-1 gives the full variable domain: GAGVSQSPSNKVTEKGKDVELRCDPISGHTALYWYRQSLGQGLEFLIYFQGNSAPDKSGLPSDRFSAERTGGSVSTLTIQRTQQEDSAVYLCASSLPHTEAFFGQGTRLTVV.

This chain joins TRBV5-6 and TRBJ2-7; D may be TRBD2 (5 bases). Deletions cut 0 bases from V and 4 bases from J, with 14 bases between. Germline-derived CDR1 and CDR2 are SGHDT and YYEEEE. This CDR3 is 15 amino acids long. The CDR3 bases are TGTGCCAGCAGCTTGGCGCCCGGAGGCGGGTACGAGCAGTACTTC. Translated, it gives CASSLAPGGGYEQYF.

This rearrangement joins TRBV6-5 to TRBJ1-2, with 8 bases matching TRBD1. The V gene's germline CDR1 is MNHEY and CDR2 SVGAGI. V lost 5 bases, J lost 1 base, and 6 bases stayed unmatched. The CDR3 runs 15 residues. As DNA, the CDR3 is TGTGCCAGCAGTAAAGGACAGGGCGATAACTATGGCTACACCTTC. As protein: CASSKGQGDNYGYTF.

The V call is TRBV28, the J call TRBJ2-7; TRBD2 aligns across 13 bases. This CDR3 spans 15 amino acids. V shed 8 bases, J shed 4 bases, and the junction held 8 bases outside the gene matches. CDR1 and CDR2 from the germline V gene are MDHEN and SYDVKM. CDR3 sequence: CASSTSGRASYEQYF. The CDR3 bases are TGTGCCAGCTCCACTAGCGGGAGGGCCTCGTACGAGCAGTACTTC.

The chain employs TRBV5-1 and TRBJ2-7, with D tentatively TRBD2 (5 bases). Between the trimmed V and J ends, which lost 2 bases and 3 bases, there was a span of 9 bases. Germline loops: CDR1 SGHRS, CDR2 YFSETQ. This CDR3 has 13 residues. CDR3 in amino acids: CASSLGGDYEQYF. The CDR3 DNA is TGCGCCAGCAGCTTAGGAGGCGACTACGAGCAGTACTTC.

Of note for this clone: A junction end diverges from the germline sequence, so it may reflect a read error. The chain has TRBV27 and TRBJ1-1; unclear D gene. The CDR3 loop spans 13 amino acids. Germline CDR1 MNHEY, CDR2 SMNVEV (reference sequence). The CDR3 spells CASNLSCLTEAFF. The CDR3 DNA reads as TGTGCCAGCAATTTAAGTTGCCTTACTGAAGCTTTCTTT.

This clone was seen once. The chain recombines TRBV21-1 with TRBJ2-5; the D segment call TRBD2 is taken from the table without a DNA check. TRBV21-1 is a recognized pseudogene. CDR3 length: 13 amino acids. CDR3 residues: CASMTRRQETQYF. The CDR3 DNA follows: TGTGCCAGCATGACTAGGCGACAAGAGACCCAGTACTTC.

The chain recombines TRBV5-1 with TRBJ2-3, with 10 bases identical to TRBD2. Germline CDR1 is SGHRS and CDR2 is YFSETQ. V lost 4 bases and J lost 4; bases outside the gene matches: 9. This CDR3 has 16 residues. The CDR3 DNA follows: TGCGCCAGCAGCCCCGCCCCTAGCGGGAGTTCAGATACGCAGTATTTT. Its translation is CASSPAPSGSSDTQYF.

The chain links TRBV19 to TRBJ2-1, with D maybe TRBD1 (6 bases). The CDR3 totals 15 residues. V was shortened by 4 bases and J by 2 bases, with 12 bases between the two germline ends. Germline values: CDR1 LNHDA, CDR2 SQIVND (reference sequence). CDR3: CASSKGRGPYNEQFF. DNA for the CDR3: TGTGCCAGTAGTAAGGGCAGGGGACCCTACAATGAGCAGTTCTTC.

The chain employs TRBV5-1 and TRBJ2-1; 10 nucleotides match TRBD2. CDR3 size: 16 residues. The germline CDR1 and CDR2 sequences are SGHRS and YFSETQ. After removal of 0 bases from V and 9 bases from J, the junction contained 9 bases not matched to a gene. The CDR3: CASSLAAGGRESEQFF. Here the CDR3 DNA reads TGCGCCAGCAGCTTGGCAGCGGGAGGGAGAGAGAGTGAGCAGTTCTTC.

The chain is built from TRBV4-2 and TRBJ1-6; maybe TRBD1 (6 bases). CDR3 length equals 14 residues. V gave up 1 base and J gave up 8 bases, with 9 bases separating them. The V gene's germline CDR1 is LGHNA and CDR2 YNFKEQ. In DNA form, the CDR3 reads TGTGCCAGCAGCCAAGGAGGGGGTGATTCACCCCTCCACTTT. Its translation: CASSQGGGDSPLHF.

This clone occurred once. CDR3 DNA sequence: TGTGCCAGCAGCCCCTACGAAGCAGAGACCCAGTACTTC. It yields the protein CASSPYEAETQYF. V usage is TRBV6-5 and J usage is TRBJ2-5; D is unresolved. CDR3 length equals 13 residues. Germline V gene lookup returns CDR1 MNHEY and CDR2 SVGAGI. V gave up 6 bases and J gave up 4 bases, with 12 bases separating them.

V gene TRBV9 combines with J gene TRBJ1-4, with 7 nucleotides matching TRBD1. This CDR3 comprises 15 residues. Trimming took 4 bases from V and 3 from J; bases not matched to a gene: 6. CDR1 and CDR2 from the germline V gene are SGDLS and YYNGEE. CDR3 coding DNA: TGTGCCAGCAGCCCAGAGGGGGCGGCTAATGAAAAACTGTTTTTT. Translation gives CASSPEGAANEKLFF.

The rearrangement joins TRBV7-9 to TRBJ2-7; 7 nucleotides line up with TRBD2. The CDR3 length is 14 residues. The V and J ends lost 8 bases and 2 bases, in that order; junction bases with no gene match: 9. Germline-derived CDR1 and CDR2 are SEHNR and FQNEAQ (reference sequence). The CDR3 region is CASGPTGGPYEQYF. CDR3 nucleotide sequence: TGTGCCAGCGGACCAACGGGGGGTCCCTACGAGCAGTACTTC.

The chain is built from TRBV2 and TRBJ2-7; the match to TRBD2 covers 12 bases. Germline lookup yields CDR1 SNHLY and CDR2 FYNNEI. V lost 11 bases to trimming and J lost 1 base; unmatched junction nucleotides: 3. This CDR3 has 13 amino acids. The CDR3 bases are TGTGCCTGGGGACTAGCGGGTTCCTACGAGCAGTACTTC. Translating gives CAWGLAGSYEQYF.

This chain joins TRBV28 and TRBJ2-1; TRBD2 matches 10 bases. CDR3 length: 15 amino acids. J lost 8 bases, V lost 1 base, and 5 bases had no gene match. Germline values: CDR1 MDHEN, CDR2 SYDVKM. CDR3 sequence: CASSLSSSGRYEQFF. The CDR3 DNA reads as TGTGCCAGCAGTTTATCCTCTAGCGGGAGATATGAGCAGTTCTTC. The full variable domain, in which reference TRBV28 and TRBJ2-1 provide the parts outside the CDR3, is DVKVTQSSRYLVKRTGEKVFLECVQDMDHENMFWYRQDPGLGLRLIYFSYDVKMKEKGDIPEGYSVSREKKERFSLILESASTNQTSMYLCASSLSSSGRYEQFFGPGTRLTVL.

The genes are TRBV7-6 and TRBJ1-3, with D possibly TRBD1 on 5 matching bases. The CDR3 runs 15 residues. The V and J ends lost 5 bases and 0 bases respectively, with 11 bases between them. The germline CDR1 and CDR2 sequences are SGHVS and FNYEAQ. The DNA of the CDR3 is TGTGCCAGCAGCACACAGGCAGTCTCTGGAAACACCATATATTTT. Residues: CASSTQAVSGNTIYF. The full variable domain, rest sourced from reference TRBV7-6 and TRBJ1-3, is GAGVSQSPRYKVTKRGQDVALRCDPISGHVSLYWYRQALGQGPEFLTYFNYEAQQDKSGLPNDRFSAERPEGSISTLTIQRTEQRDSAMYRCASSTQAVSGNTIYFGEGSWLTVV.